One sample yielded the 31 T cell receptor beta chains listed below, sequenced in a study of regulatory T cells in long-lasting Graves disease. The TCR beta library used iRepertoire HTBI primers with Arm-PCR amplification of CDR3. A single record per CDR3 protein comes from TCRdb applying MiXCR to the multiplex PCR reads. The table has over 200,000 distinct CDR3 sequences, 15% to 20% seen once; the top ten hold about 15%. The time point denotes: newly diagnosed GD, antithyroid drugs for less than 3 months. PBMC RNA served as the TCR library source. The same data also went into a second study, on T cells in Graves' hyperthyroidism and ophthalmopathy.

This specimen was peripheral blood mononuclear cells (PBMCs), taken at new diagnosis, from a patient treated with antithyroid drugs. The origin of the receptors is a woman between 25 and 40 years old with Graves disease.

This clonotype showed up just a few times. The rearrangement links TRBV6-1 to TRBJ2-1; tentative D call: TRBD2 (6 bases). CDR1 is MNHNS and CDR2 is SASEGT in the germline V gene. Trimming shortened V by 5 bases and J by 3 bases, and 14 bases separated the two germline ends. The CDR3 totals 15 residues. Here the CDR3 reads CASSRPRGGYNEQFF. The CDR3 DNA is TGTGCCAGCAGTCGACCGCGGGGAGGCTACAATGAGCAGTTCTTC.

This clonotype was seen many times. The V and J genes are TRBV18 and TRBJ2-7, with TRBD1 matching over 7 bases. This CDR3 has 17 amino acids. Unmatched junction bases numbered 9, after V lost 0 bases and J lost 1 base. Germline V lookup: CDR1 KGHSH, CDR2 LQKENI. The CDR3 loop reads CASSPPITGTESYEQYF. CDR3 coding DNA: TGTGCCAGCTCACCACCAATCACCGGGACAGAGTCCTACGAGCAGTACTTC. Combining the CDR3 with reference TRBV18 and TRBJ2-7 gives the whole variable domain NAGVMQNPRHLVRRRGQEARLRCSPMKGHSHVYWYRQLPEEGLKFMVYLQKENIIDESGMPKERFSAEFPKEGPSILRIQQVVRGDSAAYFCASSPPITGTESYEQYFGPGTRLTVT.

This clonotype was seen many times. J is TRBJ2-3 and V is TRBV6-2 or TRBV6-3; D assignment may be TRBD1 or TRBD2 (5 bases each). Germline lookup yields CDR1 MNHEY and CDR2 SVGEGT. Trimming pared 0 bases from V and 4 bases from J, leaving 26 bases between. This CDR3 region has 20 residues. The CDR3 region has the DNA TGTGCCAGCAGTTACTCGTCCAGGGAGCAGATTTACCTCTGGGCAGATACGCAGTATTTT. Translating it yields CASSYSSREQIYLWADTQYF.

This clonotype came up many times. V and J are TRBV2 and TRBJ1-5, with D unclear. The CDR3 totals 13 residues. The V and J ends lost 7 bases and 3 bases respectively, with 10 bases between them. Germline V gene lookup returns CDR1 SNHLY and CDR2 FYNNEI. The CDR3 bases are TGTGCCAGCAATTGGCAGATCAATCAGCCCCAGCATTTT. This codes for CASNWQINQPQHF.

This clonotype was observed many times. This CDR3 reads CASSQVEYRGGLFF. CDR3 nucleotides: TGCGCCAGCAGCCAAGTAGAGTATCGGGGGGGGTTGTTCTTC. The rearrangement uses TRBV4-1 and TRBJ2-1; TRBD2 matches at 8 bases. V shed 1 base and J 15 bases; nucleotides not matched to a gene: 11. CDR1 is MGHRA, CDR2 YSYEKL, per germline. The CDR3 extends over 14 amino acids.

Ten or more counts support this clonotype. The chain carries TRBV12-3 or TRBV12-4 and TRBJ1-2; no firm D call. Between the trimmed V and J ends, which lost 5 bases and 3 bases, there was a span of 16 bases. The CDR3 has 15 residues. The CDR3 sequence is CASSRTRVGHYGYTF. As DNA, the CDR3 is TGTGCCAGCAGTAGAACTAGGGTAGGCCACTATGGCTACACCTTC.

This clonotype has a count of ten or more. This chain connects TRBV7-8 to TRBJ1-4; D unclear. Trimming removed 5 bases from V and 3 bases from J, with 13 bases in between. CDR3 length: 15 amino acids. The germline V gene has CDR1 SGHVS and CDR2 FQNEAQ. The CDR3 region has the DNA TGTGCCAGCAGCGCCTGGCTGGACGCTAATGAAAAACTGTTTTTT. Translation gives CASSAWLDANEKLFF.

This clonotype came up many times. The chain recombines TRBV19 with TRBJ1-5; D perhaps matches TRBD1 (6 bases). Per germline, CDR1 LNHDA and CDR2 SQIVND (reference sequence). The CDR3 covers 15 residues. V was clipped by 5 bases and J by 2 bases, with 13 bases between them. DNA for the CDR3: TGTGCCAGTAGTCCGGGGGGCAGTGGCAATCAGCCCCAGCATTTT. Encoded protein: CASSPGGSGNQPQHF.

At least ten counts were recorded for this clonotype. J is TRBJ2-1 and V is TRBV7-2; 8 nucleotides align to TRBD2. The germline CDR1 and CDR2 sequences are SGHTA and FQGNSA. Unmatched junction bases numbered 9, after V lost 8 bases and J lost 3 bases. The CDR3 runs 15 residues. CDR3 amino acids: CASSGGVAVYNEQFF. The CDR3 nucleotides read TGTGCCAGCTCCGGGGGGGTAGCGGTCTACAATGAGCAGTTCTTC.

This clonotype has at least ten counts. The V and J genes are TRBV3-1 and TRBJ2-4, with TRBD2 identical over 8 bases. Germline trimming cut 2 bases from V and 0 bases from J; bases unmatched to any gene: 9. The germline V gene has CDR1 LGHDT and CDR2 YNNKEL (reference sequence). This CDR3 comprises 18 residues. The CDR3 DNA reads as TGTGCCAGCAGCCAAACTCGGGGGGGAGCACTAGCCAAAAACATTCAGTACTTC. As protein: CASSQTRGGALAKNIQYF.

The chain has TRBV7-6 and TRBJ2-1; 9 bases are shared with TRBD1. Trimming cost V 5 bases and J 10 bases; bases outside gene matches: 9. The CDR3 runs to 14 residues. CDR1 and CDR2 from the germline V gene are SGHVS and FNYEAQ. CDR3 nucleotide sequence: TGTGCCAGCAGCCATTCCACAGGGGGCGAGGAGCAGTTCTTC. This encodes CASSHSTGGEEQFF.

This clonotype was seen ten or more times. CDR3 amino acids: CASQGQSLSYEQYF. The CDR3 coding sequence is TGTGCCAGCCAGGGACAGTCCCTCTCCTACGAGCAGTACTTC. The V call is TRBV6-1, the J call TRBJ2-7; 7 bases agree with TRBD1. The V gene's germline CDR1 is MNHNS and CDR2 SASEGT. With V trimmed by 8 bases and J by 0 bases, 7 bases remained unmatched. The CDR3 is 14 residues long.

On this clonotype: With only one base between it and a far larger clone, this is likely a read error. The rearrangement uses TRBV6-5 and TRBJ1-5; possibly TRBD1 for D (6 bases). CDR1 is MNHEY and CDR2 is SVGAGI in the germline V gene. This CDR3 has 14 amino acids. DNA for the CDR3: TGTGTCAGCGCCCGCAGGGGTGGCAATCAGCCCCAGCATTTT. Its translation is CVSARRGGNQPQHF.

This clonotype was seen ten or more times. The chain couples TRBV20-1 to TRBJ1-2; no definite D call. V shed 6 bases and J shed 5 bases, with 7 bases lying between them. Per the germline V gene, CDR1 is DFQATT and CDR2 is SNEGSKA (reference sequence). The CDR3 is made up of 10 amino acids. CDR3 protein: CSAKEYGYTF. Here the CDR3 DNA reads TGCAGTGCCAAGGAGTATGGCTACACCTTC.

This clonotype was counted ten times or more. The chain couples TRBV20-1 to TRBJ2-1, with TRBD2 identical over 11 bases. Germline CDR1 is DFQATT and CDR2 is SNEGSKA (reference sequence). V shed 5 bases, J shed 0 bases, and the junction held 3 bases outside the gene matches. This CDR3 has 15 amino acids. The CDR3 region has the DNA TGCAGTGCTTGGGGGACTAGCGGCTCCTACAATGAGCAGTTCTTC. The encoded protein is CSAWGTSGSYNEQFF.

This chain links TRBV7-2 with TRBJ2-7, with D possibly being TRBD1 (6 bases). In germline, CDR1 is SGHTA, CDR2 FQGNSA. Trimming left V 8 bases short and J 2 bases short, with 13 bases between. The CDR3 is made up of 13 amino acids. CDR3 region: CASALDRTYEQYF. The CDR3 region has the DNA TGTGCCAGCGCATTGGACAGAACCTACGAGCAGTACTTC.

Many counts were recorded for this clonotype. The chain has TRBV6-1 and TRBJ2-1, with D tentatively TRBD1 or TRBD2 (5 bases each). The V and J ends lost 6 bases and 6 bases respectively, with 18 bases between them. This CDR3 contains 15 residues. Germline V gene lookup returns CDR1 MNHNS and CDR2 SASEGT. In DNA, the CDR3 is TGTGCCAGCAGCTTACGGACGGGGCGTCGCAATGAGCAGTTCTTC. Protein sequence: CASSLRTGRRNEQFF.

The chain has TRBV30 and TRBJ1-1; 7 nucleotides line up with TRBD1. The CDR3 runs 15 residues. From germline, CDR1 is GTSNPN and CDR2 SVGIG (reference sequence). V shed 0 bases, J shed 2 bases, and the junction held 6 bases outside the gene matches. In DNA, the CDR3 is TGTGCCTGGAGTGTATTAGACAGGGACAACACTGAAGCTTTCTTT. It specifies CAWSVLDRDNTEAFF.

This clonotype has ten or more counts. The gene calls are TRBV6-1 and TRBJ1-3; D uncertain. Germline V gives CDR1 MNHNS, CDR2 SASEGT. The V end was cut by 7 bases, the J end by 2 bases, with 15 bases between. This CDR3 comprises 15 residues. In nucleotides, the CDR3 is TGTGCCAGCACCCCTCGCGAGCAGCCTGGAAACACCATATATTTT. Its protein product is CASTPREQPGNTIYF.

At least ten counts were recorded for this clonotype. The chain combines TRBV24-1 with TRBJ2-1, with 9 bases fitting TRBD1. Germline assignment: CDR1 KGHDR and CDR2 SFDVKD. Trimming removed 10 bases from V and 2 bases from J; junction bases left unmatched: 5. The CDR3 totals 14 residues. The CDR3 sequence is CATSGTGTYNEQFF. Here the CDR3 DNA reads TGTGCCACTTCCGGGACAGGGACCTACAATGAGCAGTTCTTC.

V and J are TRBV29-1 and TRBJ1-6; D remains ambiguous. Trimming stripped 0 bases from V and 16 bases from J, with 7 bases between. The CDR3 extends over 10 amino acids. CDR1 SQVTM and CDR2 ANQGSEA come from the germline V gene. CDR3 loop: CSVEDAGLHF. The CDR3 bases are TGCAGCGTTGAAGATGCAGGACTCCACTTT.

This clonotype appeared many times. This chain uses TRBV20-1 with TRBJ1-1; the D is unclear. Germline V gene lookup returns CDR1 DFQATT and CDR2 SNEGSKA (reference sequence). Trimming shortened V by 5 bases and J by 3 bases, and 19 bases separated the two germline ends. The CDR3 loop spans 15 amino acids. CDR3: CSAFSRASGDTEAFF. The CDR3 DNA reads TGCAGTGCTTTCTCTCGGGCTAGCGGGGACACTGAAGCTTTCTTT.

In DNA form, the CDR3 reads TGTGCCAGCAGTCCGGGCAGGGGGGACAATCAGCCCCAGCATTTT. It specifies CASSPGRGDNQPQHF. V gene TRBV27 combines with J gene TRBJ1-5, with 7 bases matching TRBD1. CDR3 length equals 15 residues. The trim removed 5 bases at V and 3 bases at J, leaving 7 bases unmatched. Germline V lookup: CDR1 MNHEY, CDR2 SMNVEV (reference sequence).

This clonotype came up many times. The rearrangement uses TRBV27 and TRBJ1-1; 7 positions agree with TRBD1. Germline V gene lookup returns CDR1 MNHEY and CDR2 SMNVEV (reference sequence). CDR3 length: 16 residues. J was trimmed by 3 bases and V by 5 bases; bases with no gene match: 12. Here the CDR3 DNA reads TGTGCCAGCAGTCCCGATTCGACAGGGTGGGACACTGAAGCTTTCTTT. Its protein product is CASSPDSTGWDTEAFF.

The genes are TRBV28 and TRBJ2-1; no clear D gene. CDR1 MDHEN and CDR2 SYDVKM come from the germline V gene. Deletions cut 6 bases from V and 4 bases from J, with 16 bases between. The CDR3 contains 15 residues. The CDR3 is CASSSDDPWYNEQFF. The CDR3 DNA sequence: TGTGCCAGCAGCTCTGACGACCCATGGTACAATGAGCAGTTCTTC.

This clonotype was counted at least ten times. The gene calls are TRBV3-1 and TRBJ2-1, with no clear D. Germline CDR1 is LGHDT and CDR2 is YNNKEL (reference sequence). The CDR3 covers 13 residues. The V end was cut by 4 bases, the J end by 6 bases, with 10 bases between. The CDR3 sequence: CASSLDIFNEQFF. CDR3 DNA: TGTGCCAGCAGCCTAGACATCTTCAATGAGCAGTTCTTC.

This clonotype was observed at least ten times. In DNA, the CDR3 is TGTGCCAGCAGTCTGCAACAGGGGGCGAGGGGCTACACCTTC. It is translated as CASSLQQGARGYTF. The chain links TRBV2 to TRBJ1-2; 9 bases agree with TRBD1. Germline CDR1 SNHLY, CDR2 FYNNEI. This CDR3 spans 14 amino acids. Trimming at V came to 5 bases and at J to 8 bases, leaving 9 bases not matched to a gene.

This clonotype was seen many times. The V and J genes are TRBV4-2 and TRBJ1-2; 7 bases are shared with TRBD1. This CDR3 is built from 18 residues. V was clipped by 2 bases and J by 7 bases; unmatched bases: 19. Per germline, CDR1 LGHNA and CDR2 YNFKEQ. CDR3 amino acids: CASSQRGSRGLYEGGYTF. The CDR3 DNA reads as TGTGCCAGCAGCCAACGAGGGTCCAGGGGGTTGTATGAAGGTGGCTACACCTTC.

J is TRBJ2-5 and V is TRBV3-1, with D possibly being TRBD2 (6 bases). The CDR3 runs to 12 residues. In germline, CDR1 is LGHDT, CDR2 YNNKEL (reference sequence). V was shortened by 1 base and J by 7 bases, with 7 bases between the two germline ends. The CDR3 DNA reads as TGTGCCAGCAGCCAAGTGGGGGGGACCCAGTACTTC. As protein: CASSQVGGTQYF.

There are many counts of this clonotype. This sequence joins TRBV5-6 and TRBJ1-1; 8 bases align to TRBD1. V was pared by 4 bases and J by 4 bases, with 6 bases of the junction left unmatched. Per the germline V gene, CDR1 is SGHDT and CDR2 is YYEEEE. The CDR3 spans 14 residues. The CDR3 region has the DNA TGTGCCAGCAGCACCTGGACAGGGAGCACTGAAGCTTTCTTT. Protein sequence: CASSTWTGSTEAFF.

The chain uses TRBV5-1 and TRBJ2-5, with D maybe TRBD2 (5 bases). This CDR3 has 13 amino acids. With 5 bases removed from V and 3 bases from J, the gap between germline ends came to 11 bases. The germline CDR1 and CDR2 sequences are SGHRS and YFSETQ. In DNA, the CDR3 is TGCGCCAGCAGGGGAGCAGGAGAAGAGACCCAGTACTTC. Protein sequence: CASRGAGEETQYF.